These 23 T cell receptor beta chains came from one sample sequenced in a study of T cell repertoires in cytomegalovirus infection. TCRdb re-called the reads with MiXCR, one entry per CDR3 protein. The sample has over 250,000 distinct CDR3 sequences, over 20% seen once. The sample was PBMCs. Receptors originate from a human donor in good health (CMV status not recorded). Some clones in this sample may be carry-over from other donors' samples.

This clonotype was observed at least ten times. The CDR3 sequence: CASSFDRSYEQYF. Written as DNA, the CDR3 is TGTGCCAGCAGCTTCGACAGGTCCTACGAGCAGTACTTC. This chain links TRBV7-2 with TRBJ2-7; tentative D call: TRBD1 (6 bases). Germline V CDR1 and CDR2: SGHTA, FQGNSA. Trimming removed 3 bases at V and 1 base at J, with 7 bases between. The CDR3 sequence is 13 residues long.

The chain links TRBV12-3 or TRBV12-4 to TRBJ2-5; 12 bases align to TRBD2. This CDR3 is 16 amino acids long. The trim removed 5 bases at V and 1 base at J, leaving 5 bases unmatched. The CDR3, as DNA: TGTGCCAGCAGTCGGACTAGCGGGACCCTCCAAGAGACCCAGTACTTC. Protein sequence: CASSRTSGTLQETQYF.

The chain couples TRBV18 to TRBJ1-1, with 10 bases fitting TRBD1. The junction had 9 bases not matched to a gene; V was cut back by 2 bases and J by 6 bases. CDR3 length: 16 amino acids. The germline gives CDR1 KGHSH, CDR2 LQKENI. CDR3 protein: CASSPSWDRGVAEAFF. The DNA of the CDR3 is TGTGCCAGCTCACCATCCTGGGACAGGGGAGTAGCTGAAGCTTTCTTT.

The chain couples TRBV28 to TRBJ1-1; TRBD1 is a possible D gene (6 bases). The CDR3 spans 15 residues. In germline, CDR1 is MDHEN, CDR2 SYDVKM. V was pared by 2 bases and J by 5 bases, with 15 bases between. CDR3 sequence reads: CASSLGGGIGTEAFF. CDR3 sequence (DNA): TGTGCCAGCAGTTTAGGGGGCGGGATAGGAACTGAAGCTTTCTTT.

The genes are TRBV20-1 and TRBJ2-1; D is uncertain. The CDR3 sequence is 15 residues long. Trimming removed 0 bases from V and 5 bases from J, with 14 bases in between. Germline CDR1 reads DFQATT; CDR2 reads SNEGSKA (reference sequence). This CDR3 is CSARDPGSPNNEQFF. In nucleotides, the CDR3 is TGCAGTGCTAGAGATCCGGGTAGCCCCAACAATGAGCAGTTCTTC.

The sample holds a few counts of this clonotype. The chain joins TRBV10-3 to TRBJ1-2; maybe TRBD1 (5 bases). V was cut by 6 bases and J by 8 bases, with 19 bases left in between. Looked up from germline, CDR1 is ENHRY and CDR2 is SYGVKD. The CDR3 runs to 14 residues. The CDR3 DNA sequence: TGTGCCATCAGCCTAAAAGAGGAGGGGCCCGGCTACACCTTC. Translated, it gives CAISLKEEGPGYTF.

Note on this clonotype: This may be a read error: a much more frequent sequence differs by one nucleotide. The genes are TRBV7-2 and TRBJ2-2, with D possibly being TRBD2 (6 bases). Looked up from germline, CDR1 is SGHTA and CDR2 is FQGNSA. The germline V and J ends were trimmed by 5 bases and 7 bases, with 8 bases remaining between them. The length of the CDR3 is 12 residues. CDR3 sequence: CASSRLVGELFF. As DNA, the CDR3 is TGTGCCAGCAGCCGACTAGTCGGGGAGCTGTTTTTT.

The chain couples TRBV5-4 to TRBJ1-4, with TRBD1 matching over 7 bases. This CDR3 is built from 16 residues. Looked up from germline, CDR1 is SGHNT and CDR2 is YYREEE (reference sequence). Trimming at V came to 4 bases and at J to 4 bases, leaving 10 bases not matched to a gene. CDR3 region: CASSPSPAGGNEKLFF. For the CDR3, the DNA is TGTGCCAGCAGCCCCTCCCCGGCAGGGGGTAATGAAAAACTGTTTTTT. The complete variable domain, with remaining parts taken from reference TRBV5-4 and TRBJ1-4, reads ETGVTQSPTHLIKTRGQQVTLRCSSQSGHNTVSWYQQALGQGPQFIFQYYREEENGRGNFPPRFSGLQFPNYSSELNVNALELDDSALYLCASSPSPAGGNEKLFFGSGTQLSVL.

The V and J genes are TRBV28 and TRBJ2-7, with 9 bases identical to TRBD1. The CDR3 runs 14 residues. Germline CDR1 is MDHEN and CDR2 is SYDVKM. Losses at the gene ends were 9 bases for V and 6 bases for J; bases not matched to a gene: 12. Here the CDR3 reads CASSGGQGSTEQYF. CDR3 sequence (DNA): TGTGCCAGTTCGGGGGGACAGGGTTCCACCGAGCAGTACTTC.

This clonotype was seen a few times. The rearrangement uses TRBV30 and TRBJ2-7; no clear D gene. The germline CDR1 and CDR2 sequences are GTSNPN and SVGIG (reference sequence). The CDR3 has 12 amino acids. The germline V and J ends were trimmed by 3 bases and 0 bases, with 6 bases remaining between them. CDR3 coding DNA: TGTGCCTGGAGCAGGCTCTCCTACGAGCAGTACTTC. Protein: CAWSRLSYEQYF.

In regard to this clonotype: Since a much larger clone is just one base distant, this may be a read error. V usage is TRBV7-2 and J usage is TRBJ1-5, with TRBD1 matching over 8 bases. This CDR3 region has 18 residues. From germline, CDR1 is SGHTA and CDR2 FQGNSA. The CDR3 region has the DNA TGTGCCAGCAGCTCCCGACCGATGACAGGGGAAGGCAATCAGCCCCAGCCTTTT. Protein product: CASSSRPMTGEGNQPQPF.

This clonotype showed up just a few times. The CDR3 sequence: CASRTHGTGLYEQYF. For the CDR3, the DNA is TGTGCCAGCAGGACCCATGGGACAGGGTTGTACGAGCAGTACTTC. The V gene is TRBV6-5, the J gene TRBJ2-7; 9 bases line up with TRBD1. The V gene's germline CDR1 is MNHEY and CDR2 SVGAGI. The CDR3 runs 15 residues. Unmatched junction bases numbered 10, after V lost 6 bases and J lost 4 bases.

The gene calls are TRBV19 and TRBJ2-1, with 8 nucleotides matching TRBD2. The J segment lost 1 base and the V segment lost 4 bases, leaving 6 bases of the junction unmatched. The germline V gene has CDR1 LNHDA and CDR2 SQIVND (reference sequence). This CDR3 comprises 16 residues. CDR3 sequence (DNA): TGTGCCAGTAGTAAACGGGAGGGCCTGTCCTACAATGAGCAGTTCTTC. As protein: CASSKREGLSYNEQFF.

CDR3 nucleotides: TGTGCCAGCATCTGGGGCCAGACTGCTAACTATGGCTACACCTTC. Its translation: CASIWGQTANYGYTF. V gene TRBV2 combines with J gene TRBJ1-2; a weak D match, TRBD1 (5 bases). CDR3 size: 15 residues. Trimming cost V 7 bases and J 0 bases, with 15 bases left between them. Germline V gene data show CDR1 as SNHLY and CDR2 as FYNNEI.

This clonotype was recorded once. The chain recombines TRBV29-1 with TRBJ2-3; the D call may be TRBD1 or TRBD2 (5 bases each). This CDR3 has 11 residues. V was pared by 3 bases and J by 11 bases, with 12 bases between. CDR1 SQVTM and CDR2 ANQGSEA come from the germline V gene. The CDR3 DNA reads TGCAGCGTTGATTGGGGCGAGGGGCAGTATTTT. Its protein is CSVDWGEGQYF.

This clonotype came up many times. The CDR3 bases are TGTGCCAGCAGCTTAGAGCCCCTAGCGGGAGTGTCCAATGAGCAGTTCTTC. Its protein is CASSLEPLAGVSNEQFF. The rearrangement uses TRBV7-2 and TRBJ2-1, with 10 bases lining up with TRBD2. Germline CDR1 is SGHTA and CDR2 is FQGNSA. CDR3 length: 17 residues. V trimming: 1 base; J trimming: 6 bases; junction bases outside the gene matches: 9.

This clonotype was found many times. The chain combines TRBV7-2 with TRBJ2-5; D gene ambiguous. CDR3 length: 12 amino acids. Germline V gene data show CDR1 as SGHTA and CDR2 as FQGNSA. Trimming took off 5 bases at V and 5 bases at J, with 9 bases between the two ends. CDR3 residues: CASSPSMETQYF. CDR3 in DNA: TGTGCCAGCAGCCCCAGTATGGAGACCCAGTACTTC.

The rearrangement links TRBV6-2 or TRBV6-3 to TRBJ1-5, with TRBD1 matching over 8 bases. V lost 5 bases to trimming and J lost 4 bases; unmatched junction nucleotides: 13. CDR3 length: 17 residues. Germline lookup yields CDR1 MNHEY and CDR2 SVGEGT. CDR3 region: CASSTLEGQEWNQPQHF. Here the CDR3 DNA reads TGTGCCAGCAGTACCCTTGAGGGACAGGAGTGGAATCAGCCCCAGCATTTT.

The chain recombines TRBV25-1 with TRBJ2-3, with D perhaps TRBD1 or TRBD2 (6 bases each). The CDR3 totals 15 residues. CDR1 is MGHDK, CDR2 SYGVNS, per germline. V gave up 3 bases and J gave up 5 bases, with 15 bases separating them. Here the CDR3 DNA reads TGTGCCAGCAGTGACCCCTCCAGGGGAGGAGATACGCAGTATTTT. Translated, it gives CASSDPSRGGDTQYF.

The chain joins TRBV7-2 to TRBJ2-4, with 7 bases lining up with TRBD1. The CDR3 covers 16 residues. CDR1 and CDR2 (germline): SGHTA, FQGNSA. V lost 2 bases and J lost 0; bases outside the gene matches: 4. This CDR3 is CASSLRTGIAKNIQYF. CDR3 nucleotides: TGTGCCAGCAGCTTAAGGACAGGAATAGCCAAAAACATTCAGTACTTC. The full variable domain, completed using reference TRBV7-2 and TRBJ2-4, is GAGVSQSPSNKVTEKGKDVELRCDPISGHTALYWYRQSLGQGLEFLIYFQGNSAPDKSGLPSDRFSAERTGGSVSTLTIQRTQQEDSAVYLCASSLRTGIAKNIQYFGAGTRLSVL.

This rearrangement joins TRBV6-6 to TRBJ1-1; D gene uncertain. Germline CDR1 and CDR2: MNHNY and SVGAGI (reference sequence). The CDR3 has 12 residues. With 0 bases removed from V and 9 bases from J, the gap between germline ends came to 8 bases. This CDR3 reads CASSYSSGQAFF. CDR3 nucleotide sequence: TGTGCCAGCAGTTACTCGTCCGGGCAAGCTTTCTTT.

This clonotype was picked up a small number of times. The rearrangement links TRBV11-3 to TRBJ1-5; D is unclear. The CDR3 covers 13 residues. Deletions cut 6 bases from V and 0 bases from J, with 6 bases between. Germline values: CDR1 SGHNT, CDR2 YENEEA. CDR3 residues: CASSPISNQPQHF. DNA for the CDR3: TGTGCCAGCAGTCCAATTAGCAATCAGCCCCAGCATTTT.

This rearrangement joins TRBV6-5 to TRBJ2-3; D gene uncertain. The CDR3 is 13 residues long. V lost 6 bases and J 6 bases, leaving 13 bases between the germline ends. Germline loops: CDR1 MNHEY, CDR2 SVGAGI. CDR3 nucleotides: TGTGCCAGCAGCTTACGGCACACGGATACGCAGTATTTT. Its protein product is CASSLRHTDTQYF.